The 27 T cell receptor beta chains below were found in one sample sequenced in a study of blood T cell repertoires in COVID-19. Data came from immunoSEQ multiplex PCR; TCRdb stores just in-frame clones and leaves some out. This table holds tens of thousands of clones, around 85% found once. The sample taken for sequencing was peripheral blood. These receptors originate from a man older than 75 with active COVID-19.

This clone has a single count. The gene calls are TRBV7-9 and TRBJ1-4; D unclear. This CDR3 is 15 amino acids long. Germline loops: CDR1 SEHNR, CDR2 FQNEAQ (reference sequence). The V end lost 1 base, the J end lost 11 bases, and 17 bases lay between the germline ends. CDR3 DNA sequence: TGTGCCAGCAGCTTAGATAATTGGGCAGCAGACAAACTGTTTTTT. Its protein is CASSLDNWAADKLFF.

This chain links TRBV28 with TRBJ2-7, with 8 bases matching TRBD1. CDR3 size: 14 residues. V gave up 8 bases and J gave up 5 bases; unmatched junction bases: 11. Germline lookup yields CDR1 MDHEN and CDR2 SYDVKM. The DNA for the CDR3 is TGTGCCAGCCTGGGGTGGACAGGGTCGGACGAGCAGTACTTC. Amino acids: CASLGWTGSDEQYF.

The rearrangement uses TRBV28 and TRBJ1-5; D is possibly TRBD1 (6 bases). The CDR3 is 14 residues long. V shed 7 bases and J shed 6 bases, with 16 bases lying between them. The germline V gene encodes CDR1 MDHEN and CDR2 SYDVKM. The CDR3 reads CASTPGGRGQPQHF. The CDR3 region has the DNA TGTGCCAGCACCCCCGGGGGGCGCGGTCAGCCCCAGCATTTT.

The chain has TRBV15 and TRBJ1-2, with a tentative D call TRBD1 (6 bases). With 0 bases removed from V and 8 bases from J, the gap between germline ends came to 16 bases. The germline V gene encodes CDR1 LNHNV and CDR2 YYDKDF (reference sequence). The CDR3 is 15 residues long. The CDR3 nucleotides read TGTGCCACCAGCAGAGATCAGAACCGGGGGGGCGGCTACACCTTC. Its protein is CATSRDQNRGGGYTF.

CDR3 protein: CASSPGLVATYGEQFF. In DNA, the CDR3 is TGTGCCAGCAGCCCGGGACTGGTTGCTACCTACGGTGAGCAGTTCTTC. This chain uses TRBV3-1 (or the pseudogene TRBV3-2) with TRBJ2-1, with D maybe TRBD2 (6 bases). The V and J ends lost 4 bases and 9 bases respectively, with 22 bases between them. This CDR3 is built from 16 residues. CDR1 LGHDT and CDR2 YNNKEL come from the germline V gene (reference sequence).

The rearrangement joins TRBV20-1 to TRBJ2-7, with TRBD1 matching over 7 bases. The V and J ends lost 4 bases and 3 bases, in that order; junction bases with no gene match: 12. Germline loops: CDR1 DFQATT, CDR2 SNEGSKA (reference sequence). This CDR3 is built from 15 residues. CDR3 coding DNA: TGCAGTGCTAATGACAGGGCCTCCCCAAGCTACGAGCAGTACTTC. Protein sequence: CSANDRASPSYEQYF.

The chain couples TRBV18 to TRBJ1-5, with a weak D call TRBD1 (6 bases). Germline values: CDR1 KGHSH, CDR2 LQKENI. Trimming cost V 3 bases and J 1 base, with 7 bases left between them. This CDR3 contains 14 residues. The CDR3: CASSPGQSNQPQHF. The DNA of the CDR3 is TGTGCCAGCTCACCCGGACAGAGCAATCAGCCCCAGCATTTT.

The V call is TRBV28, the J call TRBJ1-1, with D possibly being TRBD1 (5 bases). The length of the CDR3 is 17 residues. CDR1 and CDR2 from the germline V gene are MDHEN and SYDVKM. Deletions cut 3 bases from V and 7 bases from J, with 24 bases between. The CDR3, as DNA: TGTGCCAGCAGTTTCATACGGGGGAAGTTCGAGGGAGATGAAGCTTTCTTT. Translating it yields CASSFIRGKFEGDEAFF.

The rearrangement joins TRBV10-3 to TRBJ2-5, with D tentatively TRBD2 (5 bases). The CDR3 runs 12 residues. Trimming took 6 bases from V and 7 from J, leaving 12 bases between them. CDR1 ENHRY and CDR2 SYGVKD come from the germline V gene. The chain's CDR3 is CAISSDWGTQYF. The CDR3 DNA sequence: TGTGCCATCAGCTCGGACTGGGGGACCCAGTACTTC.

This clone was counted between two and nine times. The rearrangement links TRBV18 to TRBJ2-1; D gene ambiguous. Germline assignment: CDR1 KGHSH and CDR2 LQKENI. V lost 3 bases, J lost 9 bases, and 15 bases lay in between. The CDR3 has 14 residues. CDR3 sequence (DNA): TGTGCCAGCTCACCCCACCCGTCGAGTACTGAGCAGTTCTTC. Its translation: CASSPHPSSTEQFF.

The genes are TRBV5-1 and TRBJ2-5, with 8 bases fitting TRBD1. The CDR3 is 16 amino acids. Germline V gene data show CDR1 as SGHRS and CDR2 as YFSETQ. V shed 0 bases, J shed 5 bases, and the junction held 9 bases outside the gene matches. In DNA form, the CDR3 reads TGCGCCAGCAGCTTGGGGGGGACAGGAGGGATGGAGACCCAGTACTTC. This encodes CASSLGGTGGMETQYF.

The CDR3 sequence: CASSQRGGGSEQFF. The CDR3 DNA reads TGTGCCAGCAGCCAACGAGGTGGGGGCTCTGAGCAGTTCTTC. V is TRBV9 and J is TRBJ2-1, with D possibly being TRBD1 (6 bases). The CDR3 is made up of 14 amino acids. Looked up from germline, CDR1 is SGDLS and CDR2 is YYNGEE. V gave up 4 bases and J gave up 9 bases, with 17 bases separating them. Full variable domain (remainder filled in from reference TRBV9 and TRBJ2-1): DSGVTQTPKHLITATGQRVTLRCSPRSGDLSVYWYQQSLDQGLQFLIQYYNGEERAKGNILERFSAQQFPDLHSELNLSSLELGDSALYFCASSQRGGGSEQFFGPGTRLTVL.

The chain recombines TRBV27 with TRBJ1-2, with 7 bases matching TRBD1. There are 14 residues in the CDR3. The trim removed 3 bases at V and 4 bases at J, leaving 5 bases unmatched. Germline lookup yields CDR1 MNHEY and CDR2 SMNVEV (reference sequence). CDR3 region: CASSLAGGTYGYTF. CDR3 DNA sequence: TGTGCCAGCAGTTTGGCAGGGGGGACCTATGGCTACACCTTC.

DNA for the CDR3: TGCGCCACCGTAGGTCCGGGGTCCTCCTACGAGCAGTACTTC. Protein product: CATVGPGSSYEQYF. V gene TRBV10-2 combines with J gene TRBJ2-7, with D possibly being TRBD2 (5 bases). The CDR3 length is 14 residues. The V end lost 10 bases, the J end lost 0 bases, and 16 bases lay between the germline ends. CDR1 is WSHSY, CDR2 SAAADI, per germline.

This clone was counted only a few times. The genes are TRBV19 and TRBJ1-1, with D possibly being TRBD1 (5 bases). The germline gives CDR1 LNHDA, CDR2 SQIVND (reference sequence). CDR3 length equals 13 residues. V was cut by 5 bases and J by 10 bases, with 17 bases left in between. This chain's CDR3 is CASSAQGLSGAFF. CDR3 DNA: TGTGCCAGTAGTGCTCAGGGCCTGTCGGGAGCTTTCTTT.

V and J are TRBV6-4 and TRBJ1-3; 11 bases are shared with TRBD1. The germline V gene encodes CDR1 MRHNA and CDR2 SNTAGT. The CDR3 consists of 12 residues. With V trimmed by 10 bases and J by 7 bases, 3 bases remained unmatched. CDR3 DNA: TGTGCCAATCGGACAGGGGGCAACACCATATATTTT. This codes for CANRTGGNTIYF.

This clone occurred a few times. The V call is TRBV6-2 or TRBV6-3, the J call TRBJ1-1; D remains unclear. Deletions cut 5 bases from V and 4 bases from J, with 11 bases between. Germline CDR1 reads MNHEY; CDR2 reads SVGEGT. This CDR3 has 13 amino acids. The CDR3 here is CASSPYSVTEAFF. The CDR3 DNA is TGTGCCAGCAGTCCCTACAGTGTCACTGAAGCTTTCTTT.

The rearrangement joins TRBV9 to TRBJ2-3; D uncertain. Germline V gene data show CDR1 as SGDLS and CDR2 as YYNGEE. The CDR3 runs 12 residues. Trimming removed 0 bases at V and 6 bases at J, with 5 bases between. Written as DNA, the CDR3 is TGTGCCAGCAGCGTAGACGAGGATACGCAGTATTTT. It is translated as CASSVDEDTQYF.

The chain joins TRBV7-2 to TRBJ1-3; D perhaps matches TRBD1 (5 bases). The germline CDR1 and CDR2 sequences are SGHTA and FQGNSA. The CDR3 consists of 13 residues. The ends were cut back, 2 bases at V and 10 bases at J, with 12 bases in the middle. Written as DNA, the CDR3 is TGTGCCAGCAGCTTACAGGGATTGGGGACCATATATTTT. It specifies CASSLQGLGTIYF.

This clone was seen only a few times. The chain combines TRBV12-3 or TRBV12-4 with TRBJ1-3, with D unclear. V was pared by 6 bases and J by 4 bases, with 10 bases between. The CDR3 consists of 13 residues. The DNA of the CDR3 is TGTGCCAGCAGATACTTGAGCGGAAACACCATATATTTT. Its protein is CASRYLSGNTIYF.

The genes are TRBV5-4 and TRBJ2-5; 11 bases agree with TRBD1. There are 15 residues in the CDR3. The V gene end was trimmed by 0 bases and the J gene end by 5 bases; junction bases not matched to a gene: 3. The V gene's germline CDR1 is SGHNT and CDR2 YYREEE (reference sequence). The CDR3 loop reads CASSLDGTGGETQYF. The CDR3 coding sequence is TGTGCCAGCAGCTTGGACGGGACAGGGGGGGAGACCCAGTACTTC.

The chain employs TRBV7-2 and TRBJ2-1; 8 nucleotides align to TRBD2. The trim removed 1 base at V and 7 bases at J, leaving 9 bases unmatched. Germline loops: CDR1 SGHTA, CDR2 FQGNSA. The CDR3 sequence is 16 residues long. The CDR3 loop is CASSLGGLDLRNEQFF. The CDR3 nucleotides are TGTGCCAGCAGCTTAGGGGGACTAGATTTAAGAAATGAGCAGTTCTTC.

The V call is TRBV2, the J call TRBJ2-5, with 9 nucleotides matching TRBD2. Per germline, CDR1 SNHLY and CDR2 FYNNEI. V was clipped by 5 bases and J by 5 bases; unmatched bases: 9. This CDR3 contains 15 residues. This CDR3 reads CASSRERGAGETQYF. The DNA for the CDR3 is TGTGCCAGCAGTCGTGAGCGGGGGGCCGGGGAGACCCAGTACTTC.

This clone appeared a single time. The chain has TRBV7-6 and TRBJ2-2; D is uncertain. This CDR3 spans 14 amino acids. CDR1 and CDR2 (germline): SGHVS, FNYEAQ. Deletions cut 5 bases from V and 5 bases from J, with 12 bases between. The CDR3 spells CASSETLNTGELFF. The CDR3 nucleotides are TGTGCCAGCAGCGAAACCCTAAATACCGGGGAGCTGTTTTTT.

The CDR3 nucleotides read TGTGCCAGTAGTATTCGAAGAGGAAGTGAAGCTTTCTTT. The encoded protein is CASSIRRGSEAFF. The chain combines TRBV19 with TRBJ1-1, with D uncertain. The germline V and J ends were trimmed by 3 bases and 7 bases, with 12 bases remaining between them. CDR1 and CDR2 from the germline V gene are LNHDA and SQIVND (reference sequence). CDR3 size: 13 residues.

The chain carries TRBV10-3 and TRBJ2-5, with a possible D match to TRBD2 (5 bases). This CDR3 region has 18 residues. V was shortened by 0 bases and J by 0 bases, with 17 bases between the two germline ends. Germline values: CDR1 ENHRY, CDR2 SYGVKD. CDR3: CAISESLGAGLHQETQYF. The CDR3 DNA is TGTGCCATCAGTGAGTCGCTAGGCGCGGGTCTGCACCAAGAGACCCAGTACTTC.

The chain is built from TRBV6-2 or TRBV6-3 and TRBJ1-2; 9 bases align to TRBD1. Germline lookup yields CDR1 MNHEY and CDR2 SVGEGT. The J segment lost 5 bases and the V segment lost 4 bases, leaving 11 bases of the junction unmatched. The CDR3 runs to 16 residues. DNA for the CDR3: TGTGCCAGCAGTTCCTTACTGGACAGGGGTGAATATGGCTACACCTTC. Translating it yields CASSSLLDRGEYGYTF.